A single sample is the source of the 4 T cell receptor beta chains below, sequenced in a study of cytomegalovirus exposure and HLA in healthy donors. The PCR was carried out with 60 Vbeta primers and 13 Jbeta primers. Only in-frame clones appear in the TCRdb table, and some are missing; sequencing was by immunoSEQ multiplex PCR. The data contain roughly 120,000 clones, 78% of them singletons. Sample: PBMCs. Receptor source: a woman younger than 45 in good health and CMV-seronegative.

The J gene is TRBJ1-4, the V gene TRBV10-3; D is ambiguous. The CDR3 extends over 15 amino acids. V was clipped by 4 bases and J by 5 bases, with 14 bases between them. Germline V gene data show CDR1 as ENHRY and CDR2 as SYGVKD. The CDR3 is CAISALDGGNEKLFF. DNA for the CDR3: TGTGCCATCAGTGCTCTCGACGGAGGGAATGAAAAACTGTTTTTT.

V and J are TRBV6-4 and TRBJ2-3; weak D call: TRBD2 (6 bases). CDR1 and CDR2 from the germline V gene are MRHNA and SNTAGT. The CDR3 contains 15 residues. V was clipped by 3 bases and J by 2 bases, with 12 bases between them. DNA of the CDR3: TGTGCCAGCAGTGAGGTCGCGGGGACCACAGATACGCAGTATTTT. The encoded protein is CASSEVAGTTDTQYF.

Comment on this clone: Other DNA sequences of this sample code for an identical CDR3. The rearrangement uses TRBV19 and TRBJ2-3; D is ambiguous. In germline, CDR1 is LNHDA, CDR2 SQIVND (reference sequence). The ends were cut back, 1 base at V and 4 bases at J, with 6 bases in the middle. The CDR3 loop spans 13 amino acids. CDR3 nucleotide sequence: TGTGCCAGTAGTATAGGTGGAGCAGATACGCAGTATTTT. Its translation: CASSIGGADTQYF.

V is TRBV19 and J is TRBJ2-5; TRBD2 might be the D (7 bases). Trimming cost V 1 base and J 5 bases, with 8 bases left between them. The CDR3 sequence is 13 residues long. Germline V gives CDR1 LNHDA, CDR2 SQIVND (reference sequence). CDR3 region: CASSIAGGETQYF. The CDR3, as DNA: TGTGCCAGTAGTATAGCGGGGGGCGAGACCCAGTACTTC.